Listed here are 10 T cell receptor beta chains from one sample, sequenced in a study of cytomegalovirus exposure and HLA in healthy donors. The PCR used 60 Vbeta and 13 Jbeta primers. TCRdb's table, derived via immunoSEQ multiplex PCR, lists solely in-frame clones and lacks some. In the table there are about 140,000 clones, 79% of which are singletons. The specimen sequenced was PBMCs. These receptors originate from a man aged 18 to 35 in good health and CMV-seronegative.

This clone has just one count. V gene TRBV19 combines with J gene TRBJ2-3, with D unclear. V was clipped by 1 base and J by 3 bases, with 17 bases between them. This CDR3 has 17 amino acids. CDR1 LNHDA and CDR2 SQIVND come from the germline V gene (reference sequence). CDR3 sequence: CASSIVPEGRATDTQYF. The DNA of the CDR3 is TGTGCCAGTAGTATAGTGCCTGAAGGCCGAGCGACAGATACGCAGTATTTT.

This rearrangement joins TRBV29-1 to TRBJ1-2; D gene unclear. Germline V gives CDR1 SQVTM, CDR2 ANQGSEA. The CDR3 is 13 residues long. Trimming took 0 bases from V and 3 from J, leaving 8 bases between them. CDR3 bases: TGCAGCGTTGAAGATCAACAGTACTATGGCTACACCTTC. Its protein product is CSVEDQQYYGYTF.

A note on this clone: Other DNA sequences within the sample encode an identical CDR3. The chain links TRBV13 to TRBJ1-5; D perhaps matches TRBD1 (6 bases). V lost 0 bases to trimming and J lost 1 base, with 7 bases between them. This CDR3 contains 15 residues. Germline lookup yields CDR1 PRHDT and CDR2 FYEKMQ (reference sequence). Written as DNA, the CDR3 is TGTGCCAGCAGCTTAGGCAGGGGAAGCAATCAGCCCCAGCATTTT. This encodes CASSLGRGSNQPQHF.

The CDR3 bases are TGTGCCAGCAGCCAAGATGGAGTCAGTACGGAGCAGTACTTC. Protein sequence: CASSQDGVSTEQYF. The gene calls are TRBV4-2 and TRBJ2-7, with unresolved D. The V end was cut by 0 bases, the J end by 7 bases, with 13 bases between. Germline CDR1 is LGHNA and CDR2 is YNFKEQ. CDR3 length: 14 amino acids.

This clone was recorded once. This rearrangement joins TRBV27 to TRBJ1-2, with 7 bases lining up with TRBD1. Trimming took 5 bases from V and 1 from J; bases not matched to a gene: 13. The germline CDR1 and CDR2 sequences are MNHEY and SMNVEV (reference sequence). The CDR3 is 17 residues long. The CDR3 DNA reads TGTGCCAGCAGTAACAGGGGATCCCTTTATGTTAACTATGGCTACACCTTC. Its protein is CASSNRGSLYVNYGYTF.

The rearrangement uses TRBV9 and TRBJ1-2, with 10 bases aligning to TRBD1. With V trimmed by 0 bases and J by 5 bases, 7 bases remained unmatched. CDR3 length equals 16 residues. CDR1 is SGDLS and CDR2 is YYNGEE in the germline V gene. This CDR3 is CASSVGIGTGEYGYTF. In nucleotides, the CDR3 is TGTGCCAGCAGCGTAGGGATCGGGACAGGGGAATATGGCTACACCTTC.

The chain combines TRBV9 with TRBJ1-2, with D unresolved. The germline V and J ends were trimmed by 0 bases and 3 bases, with 12 bases remaining between them. Per germline, CDR1 SGDLS and CDR2 YYNGEE. The CDR3 sequence is 15 residues long. The DNA of the CDR3 is TGTGCCAGCAGCGTAGGAGGGTACAGTTACTATGGCTACACCTTC. The encoded protein is CASSVGGYSYYGYTF.

V and J are TRBV27 and TRBJ1-5; TRBD1 aligns across 10 bases. The CDR3 sequence is 16 residues long. J lost 4 bases, V lost 3 bases, and 6 bases had no gene match. Germline CDR1 and CDR2: MNHEY and SMNVEV (reference sequence). The CDR3 coding sequence is TGTGCCAGCAGTTTGACAGGGGGCAAATTAAATCAGCCCCAGCATTTT. Its translation is CASSLTGGKLNQPQHF.

CDR3 bases: TGTGCCAGCAGCGTAGGGGCAGGGCTATACGAGCAGTACTTC. Translating gives CASSVGAGLYEQYF. The rearrangement links TRBV9 to TRBJ2-7, with D tentatively TRBD1 (5 bases). Germline V gene lookup returns CDR1 SGDLS and CDR2 YYNGEE. V lost 0 bases to trimming and J lost 4 bases, with 11 bases between them. The CDR3 consists of 14 residues.

The chain has TRBV9 and TRBJ2-1; 11 nucleotides agree with TRBD2. Germline V gives CDR1 SGDLS, CDR2 YYNGEE. J lost 0 bases, V lost 1 base, and 0 bases had no gene match. This CDR3 spans 16 amino acids. In DNA, the CDR3 is TGTGCCAGCAGCGTAACTAGCGGGAGCTCCTACAATGAGCAGTTCTTC. It codes for CASSVTSGSSYNEQFF.